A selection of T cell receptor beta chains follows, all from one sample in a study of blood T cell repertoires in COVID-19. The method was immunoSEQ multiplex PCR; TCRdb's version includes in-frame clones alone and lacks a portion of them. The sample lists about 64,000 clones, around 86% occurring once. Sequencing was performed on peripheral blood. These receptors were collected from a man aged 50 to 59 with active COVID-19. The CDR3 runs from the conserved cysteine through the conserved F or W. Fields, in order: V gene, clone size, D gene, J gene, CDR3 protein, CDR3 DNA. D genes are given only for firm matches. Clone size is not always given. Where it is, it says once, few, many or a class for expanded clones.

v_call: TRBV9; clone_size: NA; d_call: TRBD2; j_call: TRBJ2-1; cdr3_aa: CASTSGGVSYNEQFF; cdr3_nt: TGTGCCAGCACTAGCGGGGGAGTCTCCTACAATGAGCAGTTCTTC
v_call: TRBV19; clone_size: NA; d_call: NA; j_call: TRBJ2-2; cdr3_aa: CASSIDEVTGELFF; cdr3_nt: TGTGCCAGTAGTATAGATGAGGTCACCGGGGAGCTGTTTTTT
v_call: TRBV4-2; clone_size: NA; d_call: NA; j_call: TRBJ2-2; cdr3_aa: CASSHQSSGTGELFF; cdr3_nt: TGTGCCAGCAGCCATCAAAGTAGCGGCACCGGGGAGCTGTTTTTT
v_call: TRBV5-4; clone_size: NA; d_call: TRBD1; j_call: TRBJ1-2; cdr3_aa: CASSFRTGPYGYTF; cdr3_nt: TGTGCCAGCAGCTTCAGGACAGGGCCCTATGGCTACACCTTC
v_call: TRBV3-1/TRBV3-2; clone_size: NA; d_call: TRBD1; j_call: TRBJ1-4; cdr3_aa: CASSQGGTGNEKLFF; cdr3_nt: TGTGCCAGCAGCCAAGGAGGGACAGGGAATGAAAAACTGTTTTTT
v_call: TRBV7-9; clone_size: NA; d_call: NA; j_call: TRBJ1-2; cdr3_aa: CASSLAALYTF; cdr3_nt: TGTGCCAGCAGCTTAGCAGCGCTCTACACCTTC
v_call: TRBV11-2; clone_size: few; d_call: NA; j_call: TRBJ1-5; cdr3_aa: CASSSRQNQPQHF; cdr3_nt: TGTGCCAGCAGCTCTAGACAGAATCAGCCCCAGCATTTT
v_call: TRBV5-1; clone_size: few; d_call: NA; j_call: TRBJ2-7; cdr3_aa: CASSLEDSDYEQYF; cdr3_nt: TGCGCCAGCAGCTTGGAGGACAGCGACTACGAGCAGTACTTC
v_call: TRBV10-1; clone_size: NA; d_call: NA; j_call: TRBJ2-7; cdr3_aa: CASSGGEQYF; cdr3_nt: TGCGCCAGCAGTGGCGGCGAGCAGTACTTC
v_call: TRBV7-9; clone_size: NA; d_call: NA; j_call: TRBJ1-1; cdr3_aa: CASSLSVISEAFF; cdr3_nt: TGTGCCAGCAGCTTATCAGTTATATCTGAAGCTTTCTTT
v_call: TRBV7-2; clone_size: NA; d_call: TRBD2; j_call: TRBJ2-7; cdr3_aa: CASSLGGGSYEQYF; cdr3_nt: TGTGCCAGCAGCTTAGGCGGGGGCTCCTACGAGCAGTACTTC
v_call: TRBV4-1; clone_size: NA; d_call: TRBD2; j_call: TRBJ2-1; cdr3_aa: CASSQGRGGKKNEQFF; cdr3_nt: TGCGCCAGCAGCCAAGGTCGCGGGGGGAAAAAGAATGAGCAGTTCTTC
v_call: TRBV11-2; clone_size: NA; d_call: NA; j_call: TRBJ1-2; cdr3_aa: CASSSGDGEGGYTF; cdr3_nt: TGTGCCAGCAGCTCCGGCGACGGGGAAGGAGGCTACACCTTC
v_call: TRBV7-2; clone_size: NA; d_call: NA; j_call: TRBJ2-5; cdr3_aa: CASSLAGGPGETQYF; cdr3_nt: TGTGCCAGCAGCTTAGCAGGAGGGCCGGGGGAGACCCAGTACTTC
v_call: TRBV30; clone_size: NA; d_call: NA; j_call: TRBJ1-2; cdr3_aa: CAWDLGGEGYTF; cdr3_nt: TGTGCCTGGGATTTAGGGGGGGAAGGCTACACCTTC
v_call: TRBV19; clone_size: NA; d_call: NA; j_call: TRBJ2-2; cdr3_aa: CASKNRVDTGELFF; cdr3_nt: TGTGCCAGTAAGAACAGGGTAGACACCGGGGAGCTGTTTTTT
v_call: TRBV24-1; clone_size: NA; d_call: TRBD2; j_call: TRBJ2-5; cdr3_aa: CATSDGGGATETQYF; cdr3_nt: TGTGCCACCAGTGATGGCGGGGGGGCTACAGAGACCCAGTACTTC
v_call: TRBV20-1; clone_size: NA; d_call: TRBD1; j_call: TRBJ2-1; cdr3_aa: CSADRVGEQFF; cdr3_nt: TGCAGTGCTGACAGGGTGGGTGAGCAGTTCTTC
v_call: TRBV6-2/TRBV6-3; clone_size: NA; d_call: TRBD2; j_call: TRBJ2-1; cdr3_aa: CASSYSYREGYNEQFF; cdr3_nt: TGTGCCAGCAGTTACTCGTATCGGGAGGGCTACAATGAGCAGTTCTTC
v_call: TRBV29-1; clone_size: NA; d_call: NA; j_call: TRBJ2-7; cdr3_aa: CSVGQISEQYF; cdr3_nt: TGCAGCGTTGGCCAGATCAGCGAGCAGTACTTC
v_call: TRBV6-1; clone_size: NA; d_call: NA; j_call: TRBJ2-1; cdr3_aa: CASSDTASSGDSYNEQFF; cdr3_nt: TGTGCCAGCAGTGACACGGCGTCCTCCGGGGACTCCTACAATGAGCAGTTCTTC
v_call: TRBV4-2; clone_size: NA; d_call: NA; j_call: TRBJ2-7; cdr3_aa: CASSHRDEQYF; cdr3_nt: TGTGCCAGCAGCCACAGGGACGAGCAGTACTTC